The 30 T cell receptor beta chains listed next were all sequenced from one sample in a study of regulatory T cells in long-lasting Graves disease. Building the TCR beta libraries relied on iRepertoire HTBI primers, and CDR3 regions underwent Arm-PCR. Using its own MiXCR run on the multiplex PCR reads, TCRdb lists one record per CDR3 protein. The sample has 300,000 to 400,000 distinct CDR3 sequences, 15% to 20% seen once. As for time point: newly diagnosed GD, antithyroid drugs for less than 3 months. RNA extracted from PBMCs served as the sequencing template. These data also formed part of another study, on T cells in Graves' hyperthyroidism and ophthalmopathy.

Here the sequenced sample was peripheral blood mononuclear cells (PBMCs), taken at new diagnosis, from a patient treated with antithyroid drugs. Every receptor here comes from a man in his forties with Graves disease.

V is TRBV2 and J is TRBJ2-7; D possibly uses TRBD1 or TRBD2 (6 bases each). Germline V gene sequence: CDR1 SNHLY, CDR2 FYNNEI. V lost 2 bases to trimming and J lost 0 bases, with 11 bases between them. This CDR3 has 15 residues. CDR3 in amino acids: CASSEWGALSYEQYF. Here the CDR3 DNA reads TGTGCCAGCAGTGAATGGGGGGCCCTCTCCTACGAGCAGTACTTC.

This clonotype came up many times. The rearrangement joins TRBV30 to TRBJ2-3, with TRBD2 matching 8 bases. Per the germline V gene, CDR1 is GTSNPN and CDR2 is SVGIG (reference sequence). The ends lost 3 bases at V and 6 bases at J; junction bases unmatched: 5. This CDR3 comprises 13 residues. The CDR3 region is CAWSGGAWDTQYF. CDR3 DNA sequence: TGTGCCTGGAGCGGGGGGGCCTGGGATACGCAGTATTTT. Drawing the rest from reference TRBV30 and TRBJ2-3, the complete variable domain is SQTIHQWPATLVQPVGSPLSLECTVEGTSNPNLYWYRQAAGRGLQLLFYSVGIGQISSEVPQNLSASRPQDRQFILSSKKLLLSDSGFYLCAWSGGAWDTQYFGPGTRLTVL.

The chain recombines TRBV5-1 with TRBJ2-1; either TRBD1 or TRBD2 may supply D (5 bases each). The V gene lost 7 bases and the J gene lost 5 bases, with 16 bases spanning the gap. Germline V CDR1 and CDR2: SGHRS, YFSETQ. The CDR3 contains 14 residues. CDR3 residues: CASAAPGLNNEQFF. DNA for the CDR3: TGCGCCAGCGCAGCTCCGGGGCTCAACAATGAGCAGTTCTTC.

The sample holds many counts of this clonotype. The genes are TRBV6-9 and TRBJ1-1; D is ambiguous. Germline CDR1 is MNHGY and CDR2 is SVAAGI. The CDR3 runs to 16 residues. V shed 4 bases and J shed 1 base, with 16 bases lying between them. This CDR3 reads CASSSTMTLKNTEAFF. CDR3 DNA: TGTGCCAGCAGTTCGACGATGACCTTAAAGAACACTGAAGCTTTCTTT.

This chain connects TRBV7-9 to TRBJ1-5; D is perhaps TRBD1 (6 bases). V was trimmed by 5 bases and J by 3 bases, leaving 17 bases between them. This CDR3 has 16 amino acids. The germline gives CDR1 SEHNR, CDR2 FQNEAQ (reference sequence). CDR3 DNA sequence: TGTGCCAGCAGCACAACAGCAGGGGATCCCAATCAGCCCCAGCATTTT. Protein: CASSTTAGDPNQPQHF.

V gene TRBV29-1 combines with J gene TRBJ2-1; 8 nucleotides match TRBD1. This CDR3 is 14 amino acids long. CDR1 is SQVTM, CDR2 ANQGSEA, per germline. The junction had 5 bases not matched to a gene; V was cut back by 3 bases and J by 4 bases. The CDR3 nucleotides read TGCAGCGTTGACGTCCAGGGGGCTTACAATGAGCAGTTCTTC. Encoded protein: CSVDVQGAYNEQFF.

This clonotype has more than one count but fewer than ten. The chain links TRBV4-3 to TRBJ2-7; 7 bases fit TRBD1. After removal of 2 bases from V and 2 bases from J, the junction contained 12 bases not matched to a gene. Per germline, CDR1 LGHNA and CDR2 YSLEER. This CDR3 comprises 17 residues. Here the CDR3 DNA reads TGCGCCAGCAGCCAACCTCAGAACAGGGGCCCGACCTACGAGCAGTACTTC. Residues: CASSQPQNRGPTYEQYF.

The chain carries TRBV2 and TRBJ2-3; no reliable D call. The CDR3 sequence is 18 residues long. Germline V CDR1 and CDR2: SNHLY, FYNNEI. With 2 bases removed from V and 4 bases from J, the gap between germline ends came to 22 bases. The CDR3 DNA follows: TGTGCCAGCAGTGAAACCCGGGCGATGTCGATCCAGGCAGATACGCAGTATTTT. It is translated as CASSETRAMSIQADTQYF. Variable domain in full (rest from reference TRBV2 and TRBJ2-3): EPEVTQTPSHQVTQMGQEVILRCVPISNHLYFYWYRQILGQKVEFLVSFYNNEISEKSEIFDDQFSVERPDGSNFTLKIRSTKLEDSAMYFCASSETRAMSIQADTQYFGPGTRLTVL.

This clonotype was recorded many times. The chain uses TRBV5-5 and TRBJ2-5; 7 bases are a match to TRBD1. Germline CDR1 SGHKS, CDR2 YYEKEE (reference sequence). V gave up 2 bases and J gave up 6 bases; unmatched junction bases: 13. The CDR3 sequence is 16 residues long. CDR3 nucleotide sequence: TGTGCCAGCAGCTTCGCCTTGGTAGGGGGCCGGCAGACCCAGTACTTC. Protein sequence: CASSFALVGGRQTQYF.

In its sample, this clonotype was seen many times. This chain joins TRBV5-1 and TRBJ2-1; 7 bases agree with TRBD2. Germline CDR1 SGHRS, CDR2 YFSETQ. The trim removed 4 bases at V and 3 bases at J, leaving 10 bases unmatched. This CDR3 comprises 16 residues. The CDR3 loop is CASSLGWTSVYNEQFF. CDR3 bases: TGCGCCAGCAGCCTTGGCTGGACTAGTGTCTACAATGAGCAGTTCTTC. The full variable domain, rest sourced from reference TRBV5-1 and TRBJ2-1, is KAGVTQTPRYLIKTRGQQVTLSCSPISGHRSVSWYQQTPGQGLQFLFEYFSETQRNKGNFPGRFSGRQFSNSRSEMNVSTLELGDSALYLCASSLGWTSVYNEQFFGPGTRLTVL.

The CDR3 is CSASAGTGPTYEQYF. The CDR3 coding sequence is TGCAGTGCGTCGGCCGGGACAGGGCCAACCTACGAGCAGTACTTC. The V gene is TRBV20-1, the J gene TRBJ2-7; TRBD1 matches 9 bases. This CDR3 spans 15 amino acids. CDR1 and CDR2 from the germline V gene are DFQATT and SNEGSKA (reference sequence). V lost 6 bases, J lost 2 bases, and 11 bases stayed unmatched.

The chain joins TRBV7-3 to TRBJ2-1; no clear D gene. CDR1 is SGHTA, CDR2 FQGTGA, per germline. V was pared by 5 bases and J by 4 bases, with 9 bases between. This CDR3 contains 13 residues. The CDR3 sequence is CASSEDVYNEQFF. The CDR3, as DNA: TGTGCCAGCAGCGAGGACGTTTACAATGAGCAGTTCTTC.

The table lists this clonotype with many counts. The chain is built from TRBV28 and TRBJ2-2, with a weak D call TRBD2 (6 bases). This CDR3 is built from 15 residues. The V gene's germline CDR1 is MDHEN and CDR2 SYDVKM. V lost 4 bases and J lost 7, with 16 bases in between. This CDR3 is CASSSYRGVIGELFF. As DNA, the CDR3 is TGTGCCAGCAGTTCATACCGCGGGGTTATCGGGGAGCTGTTTTTT. The variable domain in full, with the rest retrieved from reference TRBV28 and TRBJ2-2, is DVKVTQSSRYLVKRTGEKVFLECVQDMDHENMFWYRQDPGLGLRLIYFSYDVKMKEKGDIPEGYSVSREKKERFSLILESASTNQTSMYLCASSSYRGVIGELFFGEGSRLTVL.

This clonotype has ten or more counts. The gene calls are TRBV27 and TRBJ2-1; 12 positions agree with TRBD2. V shed 10 bases and J 7 bases; nucleotides not matched to a gene: 11. Germline lookup yields CDR1 MNHEY and CDR2 SMNVEV (reference sequence). The CDR3 runs 15 residues. CDR3 amino acids: CATQTSGGFSNEQFF. The CDR3 DNA follows: TGTGCCACCCAAACTAGCGGGGGGTTTAGTAATGAGCAGTTCTTC.

The rearrangement links TRBV24-1 to TRBJ1-2, with no clear D. Trimming pared 3 bases from V and 5 bases from J, leaving 12 bases between. Germline V gene data show CDR1 as KGHDR and CDR2 as SFDVKD. The CDR3 extends over 14 amino acids. The CDR3 here is CATSDTGLVYGYTF. The CDR3 DNA is TGTGCCACCAGTGATACCGGACTGGTTTATGGCTACACCTTC.

In its sample, this clonotype was seen once. V and J are TRBV7-9 and TRBJ1-1; a possible D gene is TRBD1 (6 bases). V was cut by 4 bases and J by 5 bases, with 20 bases left in between. CDR3 length: 16 residues. Looked up from germline, CDR1 is SEHNR and CDR2 is FQNEAQ (reference sequence). The CDR3 is CASSSRAGGQGTEAFF. The CDR3 DNA sequence: TGTGCCAGCAGCTCCCGGGCCGGGGGGCAAGGTACTGAAGCTTTCTTT. Drawing the rest from reference TRBV7-9 and TRBJ1-1, the complete variable domain is DTGVSQNPRHKITKRGQNVTFRCDPISEHNRLYWYRQTLGQGPEFLTYFQNEAQLEKSRLLSDRFSAERPKGSFSTLEIQRTEQGDSAMYLCASSSRAGGQGTEAFFGQGTRLTVV.

This clonotype was found many times. The chain is built from TRBV13 and TRBJ1-1; D unclear. The CDR3 loop spans 13 amino acids. The V gene lost 7 bases and the J gene lost 11 bases, with 20 bases spanning the gap. Germline V gene lookup returns CDR1 PRHDT and CDR2 FYEKMQ (reference sequence). CDR3 sequence: CASTSNSPGEAFF. CDR3 nucleotide sequence: TGTGCCAGCACCTCCAATAGCCCCGGCGAGGCTTTCTTT.

This clonotype was counted at least ten times. J is TRBJ2-7 and V is TRBV6-1; no definite D call. V shed 3 bases and J shed 3 bases, with 15 bases lying between them. This CDR3 has 15 amino acids. Germline CDR1 is MNHNS and CDR2 is SASEGT. The CDR3 DNA reads as TGTGCCAGCAGTGAGTCCCTGGGCCGGTACTACGAGCAGTACTTC. It encodes CASSESLGRYYEQYF.

In this sample, this clonotype turned up many times. The chain joins TRBV10-3 to TRBJ2-7, with unresolved D. The CDR3 covers 12 residues. V dropped 1 base and J dropped 6 bases, with 7 bases sitting between them. In germline, CDR1 is ENHRY, CDR2 SYGVKD. The CDR3 spells CAISEFLIEQYF. The DNA for the CDR3 is TGTGCCATCAGTGAGTTTTTAATCGAGCAGTACTTC.

This clonotype was counted only a few times. Because the CDR3 is missing its conserved closing phenylalanine or tryptophan, this is likely a read error. V usage is TRBV6-1 and J usage is TRBJ2-2, with a tentative D call TRBD1 (6 bases). CDR3 length: 14 residues. Germline CDR1 reads MNHNS; CDR2 reads SASEGT. V lost 6 bases to trimming and J lost 1 base, with 9 bases between them. In nucleotides, the CDR3 is TGTGCCAGCAGGGCGACAGGGAACACCGGGGAGCTGTTTCTT. It yields the protein CASRATGNTGELFL.

CDR3 DNA: TGTGCCAGCGGCAACCGGGACAGCTGGCACGGCTACACCTTC. This codes for CASGNRDSWHGYTF. The chain uses TRBV9 and TRBJ1-2; 7 nucleotides match TRBD1. Germline CDR1 is SGDLS and CDR2 is YYNGEE. V shed 7 bases, J shed 8 bases, and the junction held 14 bases outside the gene matches. The CDR3 covers 14 residues.

This clonotype has a count of ten or more. This chain connects TRBV14 to TRBJ2-1; no reliable D call. Germline CDR1 SGHDN, CDR2 FVKESK. This CDR3 contains 14 residues. V lost 2 bases, J lost 3 bases, and 8 bases lay in between. The CDR3 DNA is TGTGCCAGCAGCCAAAGTCCGGTCTACAATGAGCAGTTCTTC. Translating it yields CASSQSPVYNEQFF. Looking up the rest from reference TRBV14 and TRBJ2-1 gives the full variable domain: EAGVTQFPSHSVIEKGQTVTLRCDPISGHDNLYWYRRVMGKEIKFLLHFVKESKQDESGMPNNRFLAERTGGTYSTLKVQPAELEDSGVYFCASSQSPVYNEQFFGPGTRLTVL.

The chain links TRBV4-2 to TRBJ1-2; possible D gene TRBD1, 5 bases. The CDR3 contains 16 residues. The V gene's germline CDR1 is LGHNA and CDR2 YNFKEQ. V was trimmed by 1 base and J by 3 bases, leaving 15 bases between them. This chain's CDR3 is CASSQGAPGTYYGYTF. The CDR3, as DNA: TGTGCCAGCAGCCAAGGGGCCCCCGGGACCTACTATGGCTACACCTTC.

This clonotype was seen ten or more times. The CDR3 DNA reads as TGCAGTGCTAGAGATGCGAGGGGCTGGGTTGAAGCTTTCTTT. Protein: CSARDARGWVEAFF. V is TRBV20-1 and J is TRBJ1-1; D might be TRBD1 (5 bases). V lost 0 bases and J 7 bases, leaving 15 bases between the germline ends. This CDR3 spans 14 amino acids. CDR1 DFQATT and CDR2 SNEGSKA come from the germline V gene (reference sequence).

This clonotype was recorded many times. This chain links TRBV4-2 with TRBJ1-4; 8 bases match TRBD1. With 2 bases clipped from V and 5 bases from J, the junction kept 7 bases outside the gene matches. Germline V gives CDR1 LGHNA, CDR2 YNFKEQ. The CDR3 is made up of 16 amino acids. This CDR3 reads CASSQLSTGENEKLFF. CDR3 sequence (DNA): TGTGCCAGCAGCCAACTATCGACAGGGGAAAATGAAAAACTGTTTTTT.

The chain uses TRBV4-3 and TRBJ1-6; the D is unclear. Trimming left V 1 base short and J 10 bases short, with 20 bases between. CDR1 LGHNA and CDR2 YSLEER come from the germline V gene. The CDR3 length is 17 residues. CDR3 amino acids: CASSQALGPDGISPLHF. The CDR3 bases are TGCGCCAGCAGCCAAGCCCTCGGTCCCGACGGTATATCACCCCTCCACTTT.

The rearrangement uses TRBV10-3 and TRBJ1-6; no clear D. V lost 0 bases and J 7 bases, leaving 4 bases between the germline ends. The CDR3 has 13 residues. Germline CDR1 ENHRY, CDR2 SYGVKD. CDR3 nucleotides: TGTGCCATCAGTGAGTCGGAGAATTCACCCCTCCACTTT. Translated, it gives CAISESENSPLHF.

This clonotype occurred many times. This chain uses TRBV20-1 with TRBJ1-5; D unclear. Germline CDR1 DFQATT, CDR2 SNEGSKA (reference sequence). The CDR3 runs 14 residues. The germline V and J ends were trimmed by 4 bases and 9 bases, with 19 bases remaining between them. CDR3 loop: CSATPVGVGRPQHF. As DNA, the CDR3 is TGCAGTGCTACCCCGGTTGGGGTCGGTCGGCCCCAGCATTTT.

This clonotype has a count of ten or more. J is TRBJ1-1 and V is TRBV14, with D possibly being TRBD1 (5 bases). V shed 1 base and J shed 4 bases, with 13 bases lying between them. CDR1 SGHDN and CDR2 FVKESK come from the germline V gene. The CDR3 loop spans 15 amino acids. CDR3 loop: CASSQVGTNGTEAFF. Here the CDR3 DNA reads TGTGCCAGCAGCCAAGTAGGGACGAACGGCACTGAAGCTTTCTTT.

This clonotype was picked up many times. V usage is TRBV28 and J usage is TRBJ2-1; tentative D call: TRBD2 (5 bases). The J call may be incorrect, as the DNA end agrees better with TRBJ2-5. The CDR3 runs to 12 residues. Germline CDR1 and CDR2: MDHEN and SYDVKM. CDR3 nucleotides: TGTGCCAGCAGTTCAAGCGGCGAGACCCAGTACTTC. Residues: CASSSSGETQYF.